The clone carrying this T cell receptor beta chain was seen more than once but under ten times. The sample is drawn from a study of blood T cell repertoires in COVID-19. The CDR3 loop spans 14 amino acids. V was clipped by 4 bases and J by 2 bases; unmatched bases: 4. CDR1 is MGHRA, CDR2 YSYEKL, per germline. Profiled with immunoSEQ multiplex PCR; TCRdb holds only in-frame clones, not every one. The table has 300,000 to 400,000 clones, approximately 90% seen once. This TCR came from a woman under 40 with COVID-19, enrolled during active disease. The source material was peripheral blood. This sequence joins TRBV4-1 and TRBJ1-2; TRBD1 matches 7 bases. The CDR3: CASSLRGTNYGYTF. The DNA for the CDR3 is TGCGCCAGCAGCCTCAGGGGGACCAACTATGGCTACACCTTC.